The 20 T cell receptor beta chains presented below share a single source sample, sequenced in a study of blood T cell repertoires in COVID-19. Clones were sequenced by immunoSEQ multiplex PCR, and TCRdb holds only the in-frame ones, with some missing. This table has over 250,000 clones, around 89% appearing once. What was sequenced was PBMCs or T cells enriched from blood (not recorded which). The receptors originated from a man aged 40-49 years who had recovered from COVID-19.

This rearrangement joins TRBV18 to TRBJ1-3, with D tentatively TRBD1 (6 bases). The germline CDR1 and CDR2 sequences are KGHSH and LQKENI. This CDR3 is 13 amino acids long. The germline V and J ends were trimmed by 8 bases and 0 bases, with 8 bases remaining between them. CDR3 amino acids: CASGDNSGNTIYF. The CDR3 DNA reads TGTGCCAGCGGGGACAACTCTGGAAACACCATATATTTT.

This chain links TRBV6-2 or TRBV6-3 with TRBJ2-7; maybe TRBD1 (5 bases). Between the trimmed V and J ends, which lost 2 bases and 0 bases, there was a span of 14 bases. Per germline, CDR1 MNHEY and CDR2 SVGEGT. The CDR3 runs 16 residues. The CDR3 spells CASSYPLQGSSYEQYF. The CDR3 region has the DNA TGTGCCAGCAGTTACCCCCTCCAGGGTAGCTCCTACGAGCAGTACTTC.

The chain recombines TRBV19 with TRBJ2-5; D might be TRBD2 (6 bases). The germline V and J ends were trimmed by 3 bases and 4 bases, with 9 bases remaining between them. Germline V CDR1 and CDR2: LNHDA, SQIVND (reference sequence). The CDR3 contains 13 residues. The CDR3 bases are TGTGCCAGTAGTATTGGGGGAGGAGAGACCCAGTACTTC. Encoded protein: CASSIGGGETQYF. Full variable domain (missing parts from reference TRBV19 and TRBJ2-5): DGGITQSPKYLFRKEGQNVTLSCEQNLNHDAMYWYRQDPGQGLRLIYYSQIVNDFQKGDIAEGYSVSREKKESFPLTVTSAQKNPTAFYLCASSIGGGETQYFGPGTRLLVL.

This clone was found once. V is TRBV11-2 and J is TRBJ2-3; D might be TRBD2 (6 bases). CDR3 length equals 16 residues. Deletions cut 0 bases from V and 0 bases from J, with 10 bases between. The germline V gene has CDR1 SGHAT and CDR2 FQNNGV. DNA of the CDR3: TGTGCCAGCAGCTTAGAGAGCGGGTTAAGCACAGATACGCAGTATTTT. Translation gives CASSLESGLSTDTQYF.

This clone was detected a few times. As DNA, the CDR3 is TGTGCCAGCAGTCGCCTGAGCGGGGCCTACGAGCAGTACTTC. Translating it yields CASSRLSGAYEQYF. V usage is TRBV7-8 and J usage is TRBJ2-7; TRBD2 matches 7 bases. CDR1 is SGHVS, CDR2 FQNEAQ, per germline. Trimming cost V 6 bases and J 2 bases; bases outside gene matches: 7. The length of the CDR3 is 14 residues.

V and J are TRBV5-4 and TRBJ2-5; tentative D call: TRBD1 (6 bases). Deletions cut 3 bases from V and 3 bases from J, with 12 bases between. From germline, CDR1 is SGHNT and CDR2 YYREEE (reference sequence). The CDR3 consists of 14 residues. For the CDR3, the DNA is TGTGCCAGCAGCTACTTGACAGGCGAAGAGACCCAGTACTTC. Its protein is CASSYLTGEETQYF.

The chain carries TRBV9 and TRBJ2-2; D is perhaps TRBD2 (6 bases). The CDR3 extends over 16 amino acids. V lost 4 bases and J 2 bases, leaving 15 bases between the germline ends. The germline CDR1 and CDR2 sequences are SGDLS and YYNGEE. This CDR3 is CASSPATSSNTGELFF. The CDR3 DNA reads TGTGCCAGCAGCCCAGCAACTAGCTCCAACACCGGGGAGCTGTTTTTT. Using reference TRBV9 and TRBJ2-2 for the parts outside the CDR3, the full variable domain is DSGVTQTPKHLITATGQRVTLRCSPRSGDLSVYWYQQSLDQGLQFLIQYYNGEERAKGNILERFSAQQFPDLHSELNLSSLELGDSALYFCASSPATSSNTGELFFGEGSRLTVL.

The J gene is TRBJ1-1, the V gene TRBV4-1; possibly TRBD1 for D (6 bases). This CDR3 contains 15 residues. The V end was cut by 3 bases, the J end by 2 bases, with 13 bases between. Germline V gene sequence: CDR1 MGHRA, CDR2 YSYEKL. The chain's CDR3 is CASSHNMGANTEAFF. The CDR3 region has the DNA TGCGCCAGCAGCCACAACATGGGGGCTAACACTGAAGCTTTCTTT.

The rearrangement links TRBV15 to TRBJ2-3, with D maybe TRBD2 (7 bases). CDR1 is LNHNV and CDR2 is YYDKDF in the germline V gene (reference sequence). The CDR3 is made up of 16 amino acids. Trimming took off 0 bases at V and 2 bases at J, with 12 bases between the two ends. In nucleotides, the CDR3 is TGTGCCACCAGCAGAGATCCGGGGGGCGCCACAGATACGCAGTATTTT. Residues: CATSRDPGGATDTQYF.

V usage is TRBV28 and J usage is TRBJ2-5; 7 bases line up with TRBD2. The germline V gene encodes CDR1 MDHEN and CDR2 SYDVKM. J gave up 0 bases and V 11 bases, and 6 bases lay outside the gene matches. The CDR3 has 13 amino acids. DNA for the CDR3: TGTGCCGTATGGGGAGGGAACCAAGAGACCCAGTACTTC. It codes for CAVWGGNQETQYF.

The chain employs TRBV28 and TRBJ1-1; D remains ambiguous. Germline lookup yields CDR1 MDHEN and CDR2 SYDVKM. This CDR3 is built from 13 residues. Trimming pared 6 bases from V and 6 bases from J, leaving 14 bases between. CDR3 loop: CASRAVLVAEAFF. CDR3 sequence (DNA): TGTGCCAGCAGAGCCGTATTGGTGGCTGAAGCTTTCTTT.

This clone has more than one count but fewer than ten. The chain has TRBV30 and TRBJ2-3; 7 positions agree with TRBD2. V lost 0 bases to trimming and J lost 6 bases; unmatched junction nucleotides: 6. The CDR3 extends over 14 amino acids. The V gene's germline CDR1 is GTSNPN and CDR2 SVGIG (reference sequence). As DNA, the CDR3 is TGTGCCTGGAGTGTAGCGGGGCCCCCGGATACGCAGTATTTT. It encodes CAWSVAGPPDTQYF.

This rearrangement joins TRBV23-1 to TRBJ1-5; maybe TRBD1 (5 bases). TRBV23-1 is known as an ORF, though its function is uncertain. The V end was cut by 3 bases, the J end by 6 bases, with 15 bases between. The CDR3 loop spans 15 amino acids. This CDR3 is CASSQDKGRGQPQHF. The CDR3 DNA follows: TGCGCCAGCAGTCAGGATAAAGGGAGGGGTCAGCCCCAGCATTTT.

The chain combines TRBV3-1 (or the pseudogene TRBV3-2) with TRBJ1-2; D ambiguous. V lost 2 bases, J lost 1 base, and 5 bases lay in between. The CDR3 is 13 residues long. Germline V CDR1 and CDR2: LGHDT, YNNKEL (reference sequence). The CDR3 sequence: CASSQTDNYGYTF. For the CDR3, the DNA is TGTGCCAGCAGCCAAACAGATAACTATGGCTACACCTTC.

The CDR3 here is CASSAGQVSGNTIYF. CDR3 bases: TGTGCCAGCAGTGCCGGACAGGTATCCGGAAACACCATATATTTT. The chain employs TRBV11-2 and TRBJ1-3, with TRBD1 matching over 7 bases. This CDR3 spans 15 amino acids. V was clipped by 6 bases and J by 4 bases; unmatched bases: 9. Germline V gene data show CDR1 as SGHAT and CDR2 as FQNNGV.

This chain uses TRBV18 with TRBJ1-1; TRBD1 is a possible D gene (5 bases). The CDR3 totals 13 residues. Germline V gene sequence: CDR1 KGHSH, CDR2 LQKENI. The V end was cut by 6 bases, the J end by 3 bases, with 11 bases between. The CDR3 coding sequence is TGTGCCAGCTCTCTCCGGGGGGACACTGAAGCTTTCTTT. It encodes CASSLRGDTEAFF.

This clone was picked up one time. The chain is built from TRBV7-8 and TRBJ2-7; D may be TRBD2 (8 bases). CDR3 length: 17 residues. Trimming stripped 1 base from V and 2 bases from J, with 18 bases between. Germline CDR1 and CDR2: SGHVS and FQNEAQ. The CDR3 sequence is CASSLGGLDRVPYEQYF. The CDR3 region has the DNA TGTGCCAGCAGCTTAGGGGGACTAGACAGGGTCCCCTACGAGCAGTACTTC.

The V call is TRBV6-5, the J call TRBJ1-2, with D possibly being TRBD1 (5 bases). The germline CDR1 and CDR2 sequences are MNHEY and SVGAGI. V was shortened by 11 bases and J by 2 bases, with 15 bases between the two germline ends. CDR3 size: 13 residues. The CDR3 protein is CALMGGPNYGYTF. In nucleotides, the CDR3 is TGTGCCCTGATGGGGGGACCAAACTATGGCTACACCTTC.

The rearrangement uses TRBV7-2 and TRBJ1-5; no definite D call. This CDR3 spans 15 amino acids. Between the trimmed V and J ends, which lost 0 bases and 4 bases, there was a span of 10 bases. Germline V CDR1 and CDR2: SGHTA, FQGNSA. DNA for the CDR3: TGTGCCAGCAGCTTAGCGCAGGATTTAAATCAGCCCCAGCATTTT. It yields the protein CASSLAQDLNQPQHF.

The rearrangement links TRBV14 to TRBJ1-1; possibly TRBD1 for D (5 bases). V was trimmed by 1 base and J by 5 bases, leaving 8 bases between them. Germline values: CDR1 SGHDN, CDR2 FVKESK. The CDR3 length is 13 residues. Here the CDR3 reads CASSQVRQTEAFF. Here the CDR3 DNA reads TGTGCCAGCAGCCAAGTTCGACAGACTGAAGCTTTCTTT.